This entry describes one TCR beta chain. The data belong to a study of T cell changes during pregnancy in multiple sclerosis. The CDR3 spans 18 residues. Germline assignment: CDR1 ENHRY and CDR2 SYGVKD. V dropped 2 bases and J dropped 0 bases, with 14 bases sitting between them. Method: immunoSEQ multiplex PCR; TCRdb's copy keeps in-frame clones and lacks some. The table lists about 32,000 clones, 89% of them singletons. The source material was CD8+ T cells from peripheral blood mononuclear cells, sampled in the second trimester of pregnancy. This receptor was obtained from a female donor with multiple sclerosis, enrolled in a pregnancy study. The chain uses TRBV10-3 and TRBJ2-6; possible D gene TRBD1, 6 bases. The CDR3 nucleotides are TGTGCCATCAGTGAGAACCGAGACAGGAACTCTGGGGCCAACGTCCTGACTTTC. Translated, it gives CAISENRDRNSGANVLTF.